The present entry profiles one T cell receptor beta chain with its context. The source of the sample is a study of blood T cell repertoires in COVID-19. The overall study: Both acute and convalescent COVID-19 samples were obtained from the United States, Italy and Spain. Sources were T cells, B-cell-depleted T cells, or PBMCs; the material itself was cDNA or gDNA.

This CDR3 has 14 amino acids. The V and J ends lost 4 bases and 2 bases, in that order; junction bases with no gene match: 3. CDR1 is MNHEY and CDR2 is SMNVEV in the germline V gene (reference sequence). Study processing details: Researchers report that nucleated cell counts were estimated from reference gene primer amplification. Profiling relied on immunoSEQ multiplex PCR, and the TCRdb table lists in-frame clones only, not all of them. The D gene and trimming were derived from the DNA, and the V and J assignments and clone size from that table. The sample contains just over 150,000 clones, 70% to 85% of which appear only once.

The receptor's source is a woman over 75 with acute or convalescent COVID-19. Sequences were obtained from peripheral blood. The chain is built from TRBV27 and TRBJ1-2, with TRBD1 matching 8 bases. Written as DNA, the CDR3 is TGTGCCAGCAGTTCGGGACAGGAGAACTATGGCTACACCTTC. As protein: CASSSGQENYGYTF.